The clone carrying this T cell receptor beta chain was observed a handful of times. The authors reverse transcribed all of the isolated RNA, so sequencing captured expressed TCRB transcripts. Repertoires were generated with immunoSEQ multiplex PCR, while TCRdb's copy carries only in-frame clones and drops some. The data hold approximately 150,000 clones, with about 9.4% observed a single time. There are 16 residues in the CDR3. Germline trimming cut 3 bases from V and 5 bases from J; bases unmatched to any gene: 9. Looked up from germline, CDR1 is MGHRA and CDR2 is YSYEKL. This sample is part of a study of beta chain features in type 1 diabetes.

The origin of this receptor is a man aged 18 to 29 in good health. Material for sequencing was naive CD4+ T cells from blood. The chain is built from TRBV4-1 and TRBJ2-2, with 7 bases identical to TRBD1. CDR3 protein: CASSQGTEGRTGELFF. The CDR3 bases are TGCGCCAGCAGCCAGGGGACAGAGGGGCGGACCGGGGAGCTGTTTTTT.